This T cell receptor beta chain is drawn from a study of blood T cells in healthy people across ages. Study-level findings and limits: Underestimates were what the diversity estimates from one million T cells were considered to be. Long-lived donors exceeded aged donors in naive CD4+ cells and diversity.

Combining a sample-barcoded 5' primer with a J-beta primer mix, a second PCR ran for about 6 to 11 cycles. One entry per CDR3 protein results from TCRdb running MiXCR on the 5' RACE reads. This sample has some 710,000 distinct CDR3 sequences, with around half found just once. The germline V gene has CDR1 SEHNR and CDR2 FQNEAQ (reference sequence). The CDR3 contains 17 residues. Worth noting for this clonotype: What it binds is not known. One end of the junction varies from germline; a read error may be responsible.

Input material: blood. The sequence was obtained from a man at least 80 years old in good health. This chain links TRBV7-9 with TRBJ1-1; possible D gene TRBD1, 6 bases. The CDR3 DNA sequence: TGTGCCAGCAGCTCTTATTTAACTCCAAGGGGGAACGCTGAAGCTTTCTTT. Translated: CASSSYLTPRGNAEAFF.